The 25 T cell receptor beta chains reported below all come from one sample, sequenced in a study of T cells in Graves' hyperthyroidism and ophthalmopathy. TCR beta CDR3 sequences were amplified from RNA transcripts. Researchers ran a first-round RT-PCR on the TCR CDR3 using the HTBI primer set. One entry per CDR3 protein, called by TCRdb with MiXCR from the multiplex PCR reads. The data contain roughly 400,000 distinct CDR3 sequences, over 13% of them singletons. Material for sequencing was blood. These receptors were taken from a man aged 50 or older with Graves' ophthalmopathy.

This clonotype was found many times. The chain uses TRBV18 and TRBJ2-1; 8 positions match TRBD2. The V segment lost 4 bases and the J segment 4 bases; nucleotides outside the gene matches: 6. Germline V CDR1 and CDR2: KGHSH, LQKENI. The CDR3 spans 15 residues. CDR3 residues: CASSQSSGSYNEQFF. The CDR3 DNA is TGTGCCAGCTCACAGTCCAGCGGGAGTTACAATGAGCAGTTCTTC.

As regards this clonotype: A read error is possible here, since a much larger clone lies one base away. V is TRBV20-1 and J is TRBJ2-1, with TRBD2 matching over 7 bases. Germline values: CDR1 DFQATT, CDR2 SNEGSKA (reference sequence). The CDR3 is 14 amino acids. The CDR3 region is CSTSRDGRHNEQFF. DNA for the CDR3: TGCAGTACTAGTCGTGACGGGAGGCACAATGAGCAGTTCTTC.

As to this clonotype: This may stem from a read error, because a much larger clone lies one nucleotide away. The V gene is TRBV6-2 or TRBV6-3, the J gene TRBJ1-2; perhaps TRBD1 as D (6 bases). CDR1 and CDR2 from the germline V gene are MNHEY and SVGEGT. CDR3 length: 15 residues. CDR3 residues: CACSYGQGYGYGYTF. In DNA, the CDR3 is TGTGCCTGCAGTTATGGGCAGGGGTATGGCTATGGCTACACCTTC.

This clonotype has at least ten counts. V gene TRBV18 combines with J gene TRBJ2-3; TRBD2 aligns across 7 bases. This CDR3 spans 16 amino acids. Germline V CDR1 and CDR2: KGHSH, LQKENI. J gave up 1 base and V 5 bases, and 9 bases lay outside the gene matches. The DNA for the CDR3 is TGTGCCAGCTCAACCCGAAGCGGGACGGGCACAGATACGCAGTATTTT. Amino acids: CASSTRSGTGTDTQYF.

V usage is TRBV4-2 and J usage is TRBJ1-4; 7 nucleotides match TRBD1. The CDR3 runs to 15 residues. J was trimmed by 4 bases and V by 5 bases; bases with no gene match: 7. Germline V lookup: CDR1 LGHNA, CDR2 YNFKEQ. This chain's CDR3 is CASSTRGTDNEKLFF. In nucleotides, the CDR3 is TGTGCCAGCAGCACGAGGGGGACAGATAATGAAAAACTGTTTTTT.

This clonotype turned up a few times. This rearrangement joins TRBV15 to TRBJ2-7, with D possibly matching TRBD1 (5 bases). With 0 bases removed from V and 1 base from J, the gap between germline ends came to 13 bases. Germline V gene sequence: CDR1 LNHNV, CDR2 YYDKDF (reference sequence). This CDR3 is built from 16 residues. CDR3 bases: TGTGCCACCAGCAGAGACCTGGGTCAGGGATCCTACGAGCAGTACTTC. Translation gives CATSRDLGQGSYEQYF. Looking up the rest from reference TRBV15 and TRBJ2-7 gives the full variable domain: DAMVIQNPRYQVTQFGKPVTLSCSQTLNHNVMYWYQQKSSQAPKLLFHYYDKDFNNEADTPDNFQSRRPNTSFCFLDIRSPGLGDTAMYLCATSRDLGQGSYEQYFGPGTRLTVT.

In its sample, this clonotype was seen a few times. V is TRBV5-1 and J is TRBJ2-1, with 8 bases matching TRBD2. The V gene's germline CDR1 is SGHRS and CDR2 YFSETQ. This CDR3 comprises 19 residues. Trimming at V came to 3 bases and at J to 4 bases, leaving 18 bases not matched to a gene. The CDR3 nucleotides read TGCGCCAGCAGCTCATCGGGCAGGGCCGGGACTAGGGGGTACAATGAGCAGTTCTTC. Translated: CASSSSGRAGTRGYNEQFF.

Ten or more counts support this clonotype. CDR3 region: CASTSGRYEQYF. The DNA for the CDR3 is TGTGCCAGTACTAGCGGGAGGTACGAGCAGTACTTC. The gene calls are TRBV6-1 and TRBJ2-7; 12 positions agree with TRBD2. CDR3 length: 12 amino acids. Trimming cost V 9 bases and J 4 bases; bases outside gene matches: 1. CDR1 is MNHNS, CDR2 SASEGT, per germline.

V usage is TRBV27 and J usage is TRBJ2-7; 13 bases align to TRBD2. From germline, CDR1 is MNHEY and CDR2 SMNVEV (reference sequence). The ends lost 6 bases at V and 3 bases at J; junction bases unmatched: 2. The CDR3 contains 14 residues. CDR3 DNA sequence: TGTGCCAGCAGGGGACTAGCGGGACACTACGAGCAGTACTTC. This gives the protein CASRGLAGHYEQYF.

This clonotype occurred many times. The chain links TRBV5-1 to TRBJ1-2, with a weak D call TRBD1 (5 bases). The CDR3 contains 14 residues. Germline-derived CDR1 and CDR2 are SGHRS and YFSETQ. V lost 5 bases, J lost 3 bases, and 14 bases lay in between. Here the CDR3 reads CASRGTAGDYGYTF. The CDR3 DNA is TGCGCCAGCAGGGGGACGGCGGGGGACTATGGCTACACCTTC.

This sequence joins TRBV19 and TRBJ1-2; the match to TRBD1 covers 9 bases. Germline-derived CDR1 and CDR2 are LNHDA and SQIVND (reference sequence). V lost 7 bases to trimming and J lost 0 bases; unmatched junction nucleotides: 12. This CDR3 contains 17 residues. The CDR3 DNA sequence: TGTGCCAGTACCCTGAAGACAGGGGGTGCGGCTAACTATGGCTACACCTTC. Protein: CASTLKTGGAANYGYTF.

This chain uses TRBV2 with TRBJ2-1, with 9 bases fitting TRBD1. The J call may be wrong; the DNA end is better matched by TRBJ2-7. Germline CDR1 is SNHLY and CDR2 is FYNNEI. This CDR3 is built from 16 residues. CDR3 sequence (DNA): TGTGCCAGCAGATTACACACAGGGGGCATAAACAATGAGCAGTACTTC. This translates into CASRLHTGGINNEQYF.

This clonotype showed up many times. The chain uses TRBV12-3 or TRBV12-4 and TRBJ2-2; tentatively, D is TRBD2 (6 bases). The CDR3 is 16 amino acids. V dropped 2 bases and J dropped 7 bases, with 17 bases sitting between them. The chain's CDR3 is CASSLKDPPGDGELFF. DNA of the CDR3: TGTGCCAGCAGTTTAAAAGACCCCCCGGGGGACGGGGAGCTGTTTTTT.

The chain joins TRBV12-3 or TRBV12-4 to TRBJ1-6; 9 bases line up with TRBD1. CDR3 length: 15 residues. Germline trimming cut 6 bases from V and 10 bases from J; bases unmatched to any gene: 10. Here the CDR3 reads CASRGAGTGSSPLHF. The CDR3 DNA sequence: TGTGCCAGCAGGGGGGCGGGGACAGGGAGCTCACCCCTCCACTTT.

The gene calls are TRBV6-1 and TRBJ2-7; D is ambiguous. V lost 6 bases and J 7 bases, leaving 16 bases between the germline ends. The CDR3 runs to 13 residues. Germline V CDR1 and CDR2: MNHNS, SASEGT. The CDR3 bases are TGTGCCAGCAGAGCGTGGCAGGCTGGGGAGCAGTACTTC. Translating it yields CASRAWQAGEQYF.

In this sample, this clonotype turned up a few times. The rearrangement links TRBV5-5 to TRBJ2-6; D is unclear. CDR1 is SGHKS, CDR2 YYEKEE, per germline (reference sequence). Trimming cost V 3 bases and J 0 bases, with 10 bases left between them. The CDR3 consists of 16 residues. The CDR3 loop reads CASSSTTISGANVLTF. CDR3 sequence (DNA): TGTGCCAGCAGCTCCACCACAATCTCTGGGGCCAACGTCCTGACTTTC.

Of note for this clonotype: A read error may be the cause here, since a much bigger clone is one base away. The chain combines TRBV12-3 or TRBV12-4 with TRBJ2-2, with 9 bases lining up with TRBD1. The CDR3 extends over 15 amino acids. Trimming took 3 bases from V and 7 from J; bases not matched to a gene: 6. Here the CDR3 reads CASSLIGQGYGELFF. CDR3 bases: TGTGCCAGCAGTTTGATTGGACAGGGGTACGGGGAGCTGTTTTTT.

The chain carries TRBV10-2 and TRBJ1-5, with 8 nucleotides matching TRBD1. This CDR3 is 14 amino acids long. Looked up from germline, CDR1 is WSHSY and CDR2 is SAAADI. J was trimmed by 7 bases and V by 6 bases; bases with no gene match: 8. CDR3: CASSRDRPEQPQHF. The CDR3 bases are TGCGCCAGCAGCCGGGACAGGCCGGAGCAGCCCCAGCATTTT.

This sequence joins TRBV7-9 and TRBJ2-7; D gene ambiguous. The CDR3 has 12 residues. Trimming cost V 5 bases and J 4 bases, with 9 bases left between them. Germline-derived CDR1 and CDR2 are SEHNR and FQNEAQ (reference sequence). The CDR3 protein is CASSTQNYEQYF. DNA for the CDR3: TGTGCCAGCAGCACACAAAATTACGAGCAGTACTTC.

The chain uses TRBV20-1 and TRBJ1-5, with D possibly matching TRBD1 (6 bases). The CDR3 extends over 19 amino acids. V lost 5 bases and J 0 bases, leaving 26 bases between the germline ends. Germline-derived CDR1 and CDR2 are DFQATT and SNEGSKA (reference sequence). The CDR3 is CSAPTRDTRATYSNQPQHF. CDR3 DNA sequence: TGCAGTGCTCCCACCCGGGACACCCGGGCAACTTATAGCAATCAGCCCCAGCATTTT.

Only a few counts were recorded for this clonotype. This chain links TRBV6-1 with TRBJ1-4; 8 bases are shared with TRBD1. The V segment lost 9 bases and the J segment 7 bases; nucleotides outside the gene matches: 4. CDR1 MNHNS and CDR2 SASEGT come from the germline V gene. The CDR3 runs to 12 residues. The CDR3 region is CASGTGFEKLFF. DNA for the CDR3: TGTGCCAGTGGGACAGGCTTTGAAAAACTGTTTTTT.

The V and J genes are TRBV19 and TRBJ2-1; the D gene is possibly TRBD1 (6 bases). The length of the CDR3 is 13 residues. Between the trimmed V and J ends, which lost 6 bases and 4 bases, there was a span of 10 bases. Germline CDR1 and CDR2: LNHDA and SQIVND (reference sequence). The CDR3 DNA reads TGTGCCAGTAGCATCGGACAGTACAATGAGCAGTTCTTC. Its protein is CASSIGQYNEQFF.

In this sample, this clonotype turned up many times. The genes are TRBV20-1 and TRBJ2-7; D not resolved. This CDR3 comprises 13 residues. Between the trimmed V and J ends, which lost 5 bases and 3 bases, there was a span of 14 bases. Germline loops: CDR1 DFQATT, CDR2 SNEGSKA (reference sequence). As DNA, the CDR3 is TGCAGTGCTTCGGATCCTCTTGGCTACGAGCAGTACTTC. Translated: CSASDPLGYEQYF.

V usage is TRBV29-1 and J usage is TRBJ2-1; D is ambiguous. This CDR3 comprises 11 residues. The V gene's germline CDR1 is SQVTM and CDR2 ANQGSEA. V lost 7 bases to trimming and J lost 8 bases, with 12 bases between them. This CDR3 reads CSGAYNDEQFF. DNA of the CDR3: TGCAGCGGAGCTTACAATGATGAGCAGTTCTTC.

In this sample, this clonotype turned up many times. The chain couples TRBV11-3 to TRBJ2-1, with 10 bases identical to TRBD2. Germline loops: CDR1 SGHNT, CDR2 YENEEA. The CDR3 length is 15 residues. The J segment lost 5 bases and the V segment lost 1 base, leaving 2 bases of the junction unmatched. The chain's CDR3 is CASSLGLAGDNEQFF. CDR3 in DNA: TGTGCCAGCAGCTTAGGTCTAGCGGGAGACAATGAGCAGTTCTTC.